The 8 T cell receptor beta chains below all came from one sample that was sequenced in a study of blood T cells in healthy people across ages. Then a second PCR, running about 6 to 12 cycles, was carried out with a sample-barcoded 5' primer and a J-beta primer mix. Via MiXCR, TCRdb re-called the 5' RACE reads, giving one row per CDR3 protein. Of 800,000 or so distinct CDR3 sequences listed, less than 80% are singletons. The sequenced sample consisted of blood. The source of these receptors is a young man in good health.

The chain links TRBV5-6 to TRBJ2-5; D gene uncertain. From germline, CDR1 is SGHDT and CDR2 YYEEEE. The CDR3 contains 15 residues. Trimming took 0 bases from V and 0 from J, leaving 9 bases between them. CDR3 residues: CASSLAVRYQETQYF. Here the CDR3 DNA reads TGTGCCAGCAGCTTGGCCGTTAGATACCAAGAGACCCAGTACTTC.

CDR3 sequence: CSADPGGNIQYF. In DNA form, the CDR3 reads TGCAGTGCTGACCCAGGAGGAAACATTCAGTACTTC. The chain is built from TRBV20-1 and TRBJ2-4; a weak D match, TRBD2 (5 bases). CDR1 and CDR2 from the germline V gene are DFQATT and SNEGSKA (reference sequence). The CDR3 consists of 12 residues. V gave up 5 bases and J gave up 6 bases, with 11 bases separating them.

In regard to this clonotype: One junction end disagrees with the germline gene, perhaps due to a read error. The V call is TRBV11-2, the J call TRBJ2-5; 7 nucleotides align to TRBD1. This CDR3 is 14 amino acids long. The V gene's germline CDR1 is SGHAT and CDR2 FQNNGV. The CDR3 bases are TGTGCCAGTAGCTATAACAGGGGTCGAGAGACCCAGTACTTC. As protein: CASSYNRGRETQYF.

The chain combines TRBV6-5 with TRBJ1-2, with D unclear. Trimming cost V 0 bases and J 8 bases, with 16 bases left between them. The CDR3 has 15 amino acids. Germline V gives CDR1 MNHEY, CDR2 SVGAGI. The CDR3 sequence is CASSYSTLDLRGYTF. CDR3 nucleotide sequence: TGTGCCAGCAGTTACTCGACCCTTGACCTGCGAGGCTACACCTTC.

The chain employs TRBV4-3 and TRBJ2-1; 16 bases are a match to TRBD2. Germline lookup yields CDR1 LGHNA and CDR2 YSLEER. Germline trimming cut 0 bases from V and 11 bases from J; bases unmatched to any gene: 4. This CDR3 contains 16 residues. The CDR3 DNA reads TGCGCCAGCAGCCAAGAAGGGGGACTAGCGGGGGGGAAGCAGTTCTTC. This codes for CASSQEGGLAGGKQFF.

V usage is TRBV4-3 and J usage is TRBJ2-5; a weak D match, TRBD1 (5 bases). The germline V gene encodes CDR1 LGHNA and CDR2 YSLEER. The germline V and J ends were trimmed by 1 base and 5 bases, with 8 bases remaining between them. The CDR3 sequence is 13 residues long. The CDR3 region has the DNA TGCGCCAGCAGCCAAGTATCAGGGGAGACCCAGTACTTC. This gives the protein CASSQVSGETQYF.

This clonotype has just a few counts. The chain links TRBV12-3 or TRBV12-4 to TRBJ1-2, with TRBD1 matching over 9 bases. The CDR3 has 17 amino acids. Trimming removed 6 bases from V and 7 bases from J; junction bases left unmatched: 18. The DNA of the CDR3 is TGTGCCAGCAGCTTCAGACCACTGGACAGGGGTGGTGGTGGCTACACCTTC. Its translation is CASSFRPLDRGGGGYTF.

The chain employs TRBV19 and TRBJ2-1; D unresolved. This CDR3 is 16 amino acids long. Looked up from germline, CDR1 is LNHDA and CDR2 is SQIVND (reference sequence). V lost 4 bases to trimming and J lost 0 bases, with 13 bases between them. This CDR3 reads CASSTWAGSSYNEQFF. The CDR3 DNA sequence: TGTGCCAGTAGTACTTGGGCCGGAAGCTCCTACAATGAGCAGTTCTTC.